Sequencing of this TCR beta chain was carried out in a study of breast tumors, draining lymph nodes, adjacent tissues. On this clonotype: Its antigen is not identified.

One entry per CDR3 protein results from TCRdb running MiXCR on the multiplex PCR reads. The sample lists approximately 120,000 distinct CDR3 sequences; 21% were seen once. This CDR3 is 16 amino acids long. CDR1 is SGHRS and CDR2 is YFSETQ in the germline V gene. V lost 0 bases, J lost 4 bases, and 3 bases stayed unmatched. Breast cancer patients provided tissue from their axillary draining lymph nodes. Notes on the study in general: Compared with lymph nodes, tumors were less diverse; compared with nontumor tissue, more. Luminal-like breast cancer showed significantly greater tumor-nontumor repertoire similarity than basal-like breast cancer did. That most tumor T cells come from lymph nodes remained unproven. Most tumor T cells seemingly derive from lymph node, then expand in tumor.

Input material: axillary lymph node tissue. This chain uses TRBV5-1 with TRBJ2-3; TRBD2 matches at 12 bases. The clonotype originates from a female donor with breast cancer. Some clones in this sample may be carry-over from other donors' samples. This CDR3 is CASSLGLAGVADTQYF. The CDR3 bases are TGCGCCAGCAGCTTGGGACTAGCGGGAGTGGCAGATACGCAGTATTTT.